Listed here is a single T cell receptor beta chain. As yet, its antigen is unknown. This entry belongs to a study of T cell responses to AZD1222 COVID-19 vaccine. Study conclusions and caveats: Donors, mostly white British, included more females; clonal diversity was possibly underestimated. Nearly half of spike-specific TCRs reportedly target unmutated variant regions.

Libraries were prepared by immunoSEQ multiplex PCR; TCRdb keeps only in-frame clonotypes and omits some of them. This sample has 85,000 to 120,000 clones; 90% occur once, and the top ten carry roughly 5.1%. The ends were cut back, 4 bases at V and 4 bases at J, with 16 bases in the middle. The CDR3 totals 15 residues. Germline lookup yields CDR1 SNHLY and CDR2 FYNNEI. This sequence originates from an adult in good health. Source: peripheral blood, taken on day 0 of AZD1222 vaccination. The chain is built from TRBV2 and TRBJ1-1, with a weak D call TRBD1 (5 bases). CDR3 sequence (DNA): TGTGCCAGCAGTGGGACCTATTGGGGGAGCACTGAAGCTTTCTTT. It is translated as CASSGTYWGSTEAFF.